The TCR beta chain under discussion was sequenced for a study of blood T cell repertoires in COVID-19. In the study overall: Spain, Italy and the United States supplied samples that represented acute and convalescent COVID-19. The cDNA or gDNA used as material had been derived from T cells, B-cell-depleted T cells, or PBMCs.

This CDR3 is built from 13 residues. CDR1 and CDR2 (germline): SGHTA, FQGNSA. V shed 5 bases and J shed 7 bases, with 12 bases lying between them. The authors' processing: Nucleated cell counts were estimated from reference gene primer amplification. TCRdb keeps only in-frame clones here, not all; method: immunoSEQ multiplex PCR. V and J calls and clone size come straight from that table; D and trimming were deduced from the DNA. The sample gives 250,000 to 350,000 clones, about 89% of which show up once; around 6% is in the top ten. J is TRBJ2-4 and V is TRBV7-2; D is unresolved. The sequencing sample was made of peripheral blood. This clonotype originated in a man between 18 and 35 years old who had recovered from COVID-19. CDR3 sequence reads: CASSPSGVNIQYF. In DNA, the CDR3 is TGTGCCAGCAGCCCGTCGGGTGTTAACATTCAGTACTTC.